This entry lists 15 T cell receptor beta chains sequenced from one sample in a study of T cells after yellow fever vaccination. TCRdb re-derived calls from the 5' RACE reads in MiXCR, one entry per CDR3 protein. The repertoire has about 240,000 distinct CDR3 sequences, 6.9% of them found once; the top ten carry roughly 0.86%. Material: CD4+ T cells sorted from PBMCs, obtained 15 days after the yellow fever booster vaccination. These receptors originate from a young man who received the YFV17D yellow fever vaccine.

This clonotype was seen at least ten times. The CDR3 spells CSVVEGVLAGTTYEQYF. The CDR3 DNA reads as TGCAGCGTTGTTGAGGGAGTCTTAGCGGGAACAACCTACGAGCAGTACTTC. The gene calls are TRBV29-1 and TRBJ2-7; 8 nucleotides agree with TRBD2. J lost 2 bases, V lost 4 bases, and 16 bases had no gene match. Germline V gene lookup returns CDR1 SQVTM and CDR2 ANQGSEA. The CDR3 totals 17 residues.

This chain joins TRBV28 and TRBJ2-7; D call uncertain. The V end lost 2 bases, the J end lost 5 bases, and 4 bases lay between the germline ends. Germline loops: CDR1 MDHEN, CDR2 SYDVKM. The CDR3 is 11 amino acids. The CDR3 spells CASSLTHEQYF. The CDR3 region has the DNA TGTGCCAGCAGTTTAACTCACGAGCAGTACTTC.

The chain couples TRBV5-6 to TRBJ2-1, with D possibly TRBD1 on 6 matching bases. This CDR3 is 12 amino acids long. Germline CDR1 and CDR2: SGHDT and YYEEEE. With 4 bases removed from V and 10 bases from J, the gap between germline ends came to 12 bases. Here the CDR3 DNA reads TGTGCCAGCAGCAGGGGGACCGGGGAGCAGTTCTTC. Amino acid sequence: CASSRGTGEQFF. The variable domain in full, completed from reference TRBV5-6 and TRBJ2-1, reads DAGVTQSPTHLIKTRGQQVTLRCSPKSGHDTVSWYQQALGQGPQFIFQYYEEEERQRGNFPDRFSGHQFPNYSSELNVNALLLGDSALYLCASSRGTGEQFFGPGTRLTVL.

This clonotype was observed a few times. The chain carries TRBV2 and TRBJ2-3; D uncertain. Germline CDR1 reads SNHLY; CDR2 reads FYNNEI. Trimming removed 5 bases from V and 6 bases from J, with 9 bases in between. This CDR3 comprises 12 residues. The CDR3 spells CASSHVVDTQYF. CDR3 bases: TGTGCCAGCAGTCACGTCGTGGATACGCAGTATTTT.

Many counts were recorded for this clonotype. This rearrangement joins TRBV9 to TRBJ2-2; 7 bases line up with TRBD1. The CDR3 is 14 amino acids. The J segment lost 6 bases and the V segment lost 2 bases, leaving 4 bases of the junction unmatched. CDR1 is SGDLS, CDR2 YYNGEE, per germline. The CDR3 DNA reads as TGTGCCAGCAGCGTCAGAGGGGGCTCCGGGGAGCTGTTTTTT. This sequence encodes CASSVRGGSGELFF.

This clonotype was picked up many times. The CDR3 DNA reads as TGTGCCATCAGCACTAGCGGGGTTGCAGATACGCAGTATTTT. It codes for CAISTSGVADTQYF. The V call is TRBV10-3, the J call TRBJ2-3, with 10 positions matching TRBD2. The CDR3 is 14 amino acids. Per the germline V gene, CDR1 is ENHRY and CDR2 is SYGVKD. V dropped 6 bases and J dropped 4; count of bases not matched to a gene: 4.

J is TRBJ1-2 and V is TRBV7-8; the D is unclear. This CDR3 region has 13 residues. The V and J ends lost 1 base and 1 base respectively, with 4 bases between them. CDR1 SGHVS and CDR2 FQNEAQ come from the germline V gene. CDR3 DNA: TGTGCCAGCAGCTTAGACAGTAACTATGGCTACACCTTC. Its protein product is CASSLDSNYGYTF.

There are a few counts of this clonotype. CDR3 nucleotides: TGTGCCAGTAAATTACCGGGATACACCGGGGAGCTGTTTTTT. Encoded protein: CASKLPGYTGELFF. This chain uses TRBV19 with TRBJ2-2, with D maybe TRBD2 (5 bases). Germline CDR1 is LNHDA and CDR2 is SQIVND (reference sequence). The CDR3 consists of 14 residues. Trimming removed 7 bases at V and 3 bases at J, with 12 bases between.

This CDR3 is CASSNRQGGAVIQYF. The CDR3 coding sequence is TGTGCCAGCAGTAATCGACAGGGGGGGGCCGTCATTCAGTACTTC. The gene calls are TRBV12-3 or TRBV12-4 and TRBJ2-4; the match to TRBD1 covers 9 bases. The J segment lost 9 bases and the V segment lost 5 bases, leaving 11 bases of the junction unmatched. This CDR3 region has 15 residues.

This clonotype showed up just a few times. V gene TRBV27 combines with J gene TRBJ2-7; unclear D gene. V was shortened by 3 bases and J by 3 bases, with 9 bases between the two germline ends. Germline CDR1 and CDR2: MNHEY and SMNVEV (reference sequence). CDR3 length equals 13 residues. This CDR3 reads CASSFGPVYEQYF. CDR3 nucleotide sequence: TGTGCCAGCAGTTTTGGGCCCGTCTACGAGCAGTACTTC.

Many counts were recorded for this clonotype. The J gene is TRBJ2-1, the V gene TRBV24-1; 7 nucleotides match TRBD2. Trimming removed 10 bases from V and 0 bases from J; junction bases left unmatched: 5. The V gene's germline CDR1 is KGHDR and CDR2 SFDVKD. The CDR3 consists of 14 residues. Here the CDR3 DNA reads TGTGCCACGTCTAGCGGAGGCTCCTACAATGAGCAGTTCTTC. Translated: CATSSGGSYNEQFF.

This clonotype showed up just a few times. The rearrangement links TRBV27 to TRBJ1-2; possible D gene TRBD1, 6 bases. V lost 4 bases, J lost 2 bases, and 26 bases lay in between. The V gene's germline CDR1 is MNHEY and CDR2 SMNVEV (reference sequence). This CDR3 contains 19 residues. CDR3: CASSSRTRTDPPLNYGYTF. The CDR3 nucleotides read TGTGCCAGCAGTTCCAGAACACGGACAGACCCACCTCTAAACTATGGCTACACCTTC.

The table lists this clonotype with a few counts. The V and J genes are TRBV3-1 and TRBJ2-6; D is undetermined. Trimming took off 4 bases at V and 1 base at J, with 11 bases between the two ends. This CDR3 is built from 16 residues. The germline gives CDR1 LGHDT, CDR2 YNNKEL (reference sequence). The DNA for the CDR3 is TGTGCCAGCAGCCCTGGACGGATATCTGGGGCCAACGTCCTGACTTTC. Its protein product is CASSPGRISGANVLTF.

This clonotype was picked up many times. This chain joins TRBV6-6 and TRBJ2-4; D is unclear. Germline V lookup: CDR1 MNHNY, CDR2 SVGAGI (reference sequence). The CDR3 is made up of 11 amino acids. Trimming removed 7 bases at V and 9 bases at J, with 10 bases between. The CDR3 here is CASNAMSIQYF. CDR3 sequence (DNA): TGTGCCAGCAACGCTATGAGCATTCAGTACTTC.

This clonotype was observed at least ten times. The gene calls are TRBV5-1 and TRBJ2-1; 9 bases are shared with TRBD1. Germline CDR1 and CDR2: SGHRS and YFSETQ. V lost 4 bases to trimming and J lost 7 bases; unmatched junction nucleotides: 12. CDR3 size: 16 residues. Here the CDR3 DNA reads TGCGCCAGCAGCCCGGGACAGGGAGGAACGGAAAATGAGCAGTTCTTC. Translated: CASSPGQGGTENEQFF.